This T cell receptor beta chain was sequenced for a study of control samples from healthy donors and cancer patients (dated by TCRdb to 2018 to 2021). Details on this clone: The clone's antigen remains unknown. Base qualities are not provided; no much larger clone lies one nucleotide away.

The CDR3 runs 15 residues from the cysteine to the phenylalanine. The sequence is cut down to CDR3 DNA, 45 bases in frame from base 1. For this chain, trimming is 0 bases at the V end and 4 bases at the J end, and the number of junction bases without a gene match is 5. CDR1 and CDR2 (MNHEY, SVGAGI) derive from the germline V gene. Library preparation used the immunoSEQ multiplex PCR assay. What TCRdb holds here is the immuneACCESS table cut down to in-frame rearrangements. Part of the clones is not present; checked against another copy, under half of the missing clones reflect an unresolved V gene, and the others are unexplained. This sample comprises about 170,000 clones, more than 85% of them detected only once. The ten largest clonotypes hold 2% of the sample.

Sequencing was done on a sample of blood. The TCR sequence derives from a woman aged 40 to 55 in good health. The chain is made from TRBV6-5 and TRBJ2-7; 8 bases in between match TRBD1. The CDR3 in this case is CASSYSIRGQYEQYF. The nucleotide sequence reads as follows: TGTGCCAGCAGTTACTCGATCAGGGGGCAGTACGAGCAGTACTTC.